This is a list of T cell receptor beta chains from one sample in a study of PD-1 blockade in classical Hodgkin lymphoma. Libraries were prepared by immunoSEQ multiplex PCR; TCRdb keeps only in-frame clonotypes and omits some of them. The sample records more than 85,000 clones, around 90% being singletons. The sequences come from peripheral blood mononuclear cells (PBMCs), collected before the second cycle of nivolumab. The receptors come from a human donor with classical Hodgkin lymphoma. CDR3s include the opening cysteine and the closing phenylalanine or tryptophan. The D gene is left open where the match is weak. Clone size is shown for a subset of rows, as once, few, many or a class of expanded clone.

J	V	size	D	CDR3	DNA
TRBJ1-6	TRBV9	NA	TRBD1	CASSTGQTNSPLHF	TGTGCCAGCAGCACGGGACAGACTAATTCACCCCTCCACTTT
TRBJ2-1	TRBV9	once	TRBD2	CASGGASGSEQFF	TGTGCCAGCGGGGGGGCTAGCGGGAGCGAGCAGTTCTTC
TRBJ1-1	TRBV27	NA	TRBD1	CASRMNTGQGKVFF	TGTGCCAGCAGGATGAACACGGGACAGGGGAAGGTTTTCTTT
TRBJ2-7	TRBV20-1	NA	NA	CSARDSYEQYF	TGCAGTGCTAGAGATTCATACGAGCAGTACTTC
TRBJ1-5	TRBV5-8	NA	TRBD1	CASSWDREVYSNQPQHF	TGTGCCAGCAGCTGGGACAGGGAGGTCTATAGCAATCAGCCCCAGCATTTT
TRBJ2-7	TRBV7-9	NA	TRBD1	CASNPGQGYEQYF	TGTGCCAGCAATCCGGGACAGGGCTACGAGCAGTACTTC
TRBJ2-7	TRBV27	NA	NA	CASSGIVSYEQYF	TGTGCCAGCAGTGGGATAGTCTCCTACGAGCAGTACTTC
TRBJ2-2	TRBV19	NA	TRBD2	CASRTSGRASTGELFF	TGTGCCAGTCGGACTAGCGGGAGGGCCAGCACCGGGGAGCTGTTTTTT
TRBJ1-2	TRBV5-1	once	NA	CASSLGQGDGYTF	TGCGCCAGTAGCCTTGGGCAGGGTGATGGCTACACCTTC
TRBJ1-5	TRBV21-1	NA	NA	CASSKAIRQGVVHHQHF	TGTGCCAGCAGCAAAGCGATACGTCAGGGGGTGGTTCACCACCAGCATTTT
TRBJ1-3	TRBV4-1	NA	NA	CASSQVDSASSGNTIYF	TGCGCCAGCAGCCAAGTGGACAGTGCCAGCTCTGGAAACACCATATATTTT